This TCR beta chain was sequenced for a study of blood T cell repertoires in COVID-19. The trim removed 4 bases at V and 0 bases at J, leaving 10 bases unmatched. This CDR3 has 18 amino acids. Germline CDR1 is SNHLY and CDR2 is FYNNEI. Study processing details: Estimates of nucleated cell counts were drawn from the amplification of reference gene primers. Repertoires were generated with immunoSEQ multiplex PCR, while TCRdb's copy carries only in-frame clones and drops some. The V and J calls and clone size were taken over from that table, and D and trimming were inferred from the DNA. This table has about 98,000 clones, 70% to 90% appearing once.

The chain recombines TRBV2 with TRBJ2-3; 10 bases line up with TRBD2. The material sequenced was peripheral blood. The TCR originated in a man in his 70s with acute or convalescent COVID-19. This CDR3 reads CASSVRASGGASTDTQYF. The CDR3 bases are TGTGCCAGCAGTGTAAGGGCTAGCGGGGGCGCTAGCACAGATACGCAGTATTTT.